Presented here are 8 T cell receptor beta chains from one specimen sequenced in a study of siplizumab effects on memory and regulatory T cells. Profiled with immunoSEQ multiplex PCR; TCRdb holds only in-frame clones, not every one. The sample has thousands of clones; 65% to 70% are singletons. Sequenced input: effector memory CD8+ T cells sorted from blood. As to subset: unstimulated CD8+ effector memory T cells. Receptor source: a human donor in good health.

The sample holds one count of this clone. The genes are TRBV6-5 and TRBJ2-1; D gene ambiguous. Germline V gene sequence: CDR1 MNHEY, CDR2 SVGAGI. V shed 4 bases and J shed 7 bases, with 8 bases lying between them. This CDR3 comprises 12 residues. Written as DNA, the CDR3 is TGTGCCAGCAGTTCGAGTGAAAATGAGCAGTTCTTC. Residues: CASSSSENEQFF.

The chain joins TRBV9 to TRBJ2-3, with 7 nucleotides matching TRBD2. Germline CDR1 reads SGDLS; CDR2 reads YYNGEE. The CDR3 consists of 16 residues. V lost 2 bases, J lost 2 bases, and 8 bases stayed unmatched. This CDR3 reads CASSVALAVNTDTQYF. The CDR3 nucleotides read TGTGCCAGCAGCGTTGCCCTAGCGGTCAACACAGATACGCAGTATTTT.

The rearrangement uses TRBV19 and TRBJ1-2, with unresolved D. The V gene's germline CDR1 is LNHDA and CDR2 SQIVND (reference sequence). V lost 7 bases and J 5 bases, leaving 17 bases between the germline ends. CDR3 length: 14 amino acids. The DNA for the CDR3 is TGTGCCAGTACCCCAACCGTCCAGGCATATGGCTACACCTTC. This encodes CASTPTVQAYGYTF.

The chain has TRBV6-4 and TRBJ1-1, with TRBD1 matching over 11 bases. V shed 5 bases and J 4 bases; nucleotides not matched to a gene: 3. This CDR3 region has 14 residues. The germline CDR1 and CDR2 sequences are MRHNA and SNTAGT. CDR3 DNA: TGTGCCAGCAGTCCGGGACAGGGGGTCACTGAAGCTTTCTTT. It codes for CASSPGQGVTEAFF.

J is TRBJ1-5 and V is TRBV28; D uncertain. Trimming removed 2 bases at V and 0 bases at J, with 8 bases between. Germline loops: CDR1 MDHEN, CDR2 SYDVKM. The CDR3 runs to 15 residues. DNA for the CDR3: TGTGCCAGCAGTTTAGTAGCCACTAGCAATCAGCCCCAGCATTTT. It specifies CASSLVATSNQPQHF.

The V and J genes are TRBV27 and TRBJ2-7; tentatively, D is TRBD2 (5 bases). CDR1 MNHEY and CDR2 SMNVEV come from the germline V gene (reference sequence). V was trimmed by 8 bases and J by 5 bases, leaving 16 bases between them. The CDR3 has 13 amino acids. This CDR3 reads CASSGGGPHEQYF. DNA of the CDR3: TGTGCCAGCTCCGGTGGAGGCCCGCACGAGCAGTACTTC.

The CDR3 DNA is TGTGCCAGCAGGAGCCCGGGACCACCGGCTGGCTACACCTTC. This codes for CASRSPGPPAGYTF. The V call is TRBV6-5, the J call TRBJ1-2, with D possibly matching TRBD1 (5 bases). CDR1 MNHEY and CDR2 SVGAGI come from the germline V gene. V was trimmed by 6 bases and J by 7 bases, leaving 18 bases between them. The CDR3 consists of 14 residues.

The chain has TRBV7-3 and TRBJ2-7; the D is unclear. Deletions cut 2 bases from V and 2 bases from J, with 10 bases between. This CDR3 region has 14 residues. CDR1 is SGHTA, CDR2 FQGTGA, per germline. CDR3 DNA: TGTGCCAGCAGCTTAGAACCAGGAGCCTACGAGCAGTACTTC. Its translation is CASSLEPGAYEQYF.